A selection of T cell receptor beta chains follows, all from one sample in a study of blood T cell repertoires in COVID-19. This table comes from immunoSEQ multiplex PCR, and its TCRdb copy is limited to in-frame clones, with some not included. Of some 100,000 clones listed, about 80% were seen once; the top ten hold about an eighth. Sequencing was carried out using peripheral blood. These receptor sequences come from an older woman with acute or convalescent COVID-19. Each CDR3 is given with its conserved first and last residue. Fields, in order: V gene, D gene, J gene, clone size, CDR3 length, CDR3 DNA, CDR3 protein. A D gene is named only where the DNA matches it firmly. Not all rows give a size; the values are once, few, many and, for expanded clones, a class.

>TRBV15|TRBD2|TRBJ2-1|-|14
TGTGCCACCAGCAGAGATACCGCTAGCGGTGAGCAGTTCTTC
CATSRDTASGEQFF
>TRBV4-1|TRBD1|TRBJ1-5|-|17
TGCGCCAGCAGCCGAAAAATAGACAGGGTCATCAATCAGCCCCAGCATTTT
CASSRKIDRVINQPQHF
>TRBV30|TRBD1|TRBJ1-3|once|13
TGTGCCTGGAGTACAGGGGCTGGAAACACCATATATTTT
CAWSTGAGNTIYF
>TRBV7-2|TRBD1|TRBJ2-1|-|16
TGTGCCAGCAGCACTACCGGGACAGGGGGTTTGGATGAGCAGTTCTTC
CASSTTGTGGLDEQFF
>TRBV7-2|TRBD1|TRBJ1-2|-|15
TGTGCCAGCAGCCAGGGGACAGGACCCTTCTATGGCTACACCTTC
CASSQGTGPFYGYTF
>TRBV4-1|TRBD1|TRBJ1-1|-|16
TGCGCCAGCAGCCAAGGACAGGGGGCGGCTTTCGCTGAAGCTTTCTTT
CASSQGQGAAFAEAFF
>TRBV12-3/TRBV12-4|-|TRBJ1-6|-|13
TGTGCCAGCAGTTTTAACGGGGATTCACCCCTCCACTTT
CASSFNGDSPLHF
>TRBV30|TRBD1|TRBJ2-7|-|12
TGTGCCTGGGGGCAGGGGGCGGGCGAGCAGTACTTC
CAWGQGAGEQYF
>TRBV3-1/TRBV3-2|TRBD2|TRBJ2-2|-|17
TGTGCCAGCAGCCAAGGATCTAGCGGGGGAGGCACCGGGGAGCTGTTTTTT
CASSQGSSGGGTGELFF
>TRBV6-2/TRBV6-3|-|TRBJ1-6|-|12
TGTGCCAGCAGTGCCCAGGGTTCACCCCTCCACTTT
CASSAQGSPLHF
>TRBV3-1/TRBV3-2|TRBD1|TRBJ1-6|-|14
TGTGCCAGCAGCCCAGGACAGGTGAATTCACCCCTCCACTTT
CASSPGQVNSPLHF
>TRBV3-1/TRBV3-2|-|TRBJ1-4|-|16
TGTGCCAGCAGCCGCCCACCGGGTACAACTACGGGTGAACTGTTTTTT
CASSRPPGTTTGELFF
>TRBV27|-|TRBJ1-4|-|15
TGTGCCAGCAGTTCGGTGCAGGGAAGAAACGAAAAACTGTTTTTT
CASSSVQGRNEKLFF
>TRBV2|TRBD1|TRBJ1-3|few|15
TGTGCCAGCAGTGTCGATCAGGGGGCGAGGAACACCATATATTTT
CASSVDQGARNTIYF
>TRBV6-2/TRBV6-3|-|TRBJ1-2|-|15
TGTGCCAGCAGTATTACGGAGGGACTCAGGAATGGCTACACCTTC
CASSITEGLRNGYTF
>TRBV27|-|TRBJ1-1|-|13
TGTGCCAGCAGCCGGCCAGGGGTTGCTGAAGCTTTCTTT
CASSRPGVAEAFF
>TRBV6-2/TRBV6-3|-|TRBJ1-2|-|14
TGTGCCAGCAGTACAGGGCAGGAAACCTATGGCTACACCTTC
CASSTGQETYGYTF
>TRBV18|-|TRBJ2-1|-|13
TGTGCCAGCTCACCGGTGGAGGGAAGCGAGCAGTTCTTC
CASSPVEGSEQFF
>TRBV27|TRBD1|TRBJ1-6|-|14
TGTGCCAGCAGGGGGACAGGGACAAATTCACCCCTCCACTTT
CASRGTGTNSPLHF
>TRBV7-2|-|TRBJ2-3|once|12
TGTGCCAGCAGTCAAGGGGTGGATACGCAGTATTTT
CASSQGVDTQYF
>TRBV19|-|TRBJ1-3|-|17
TGTGCCAGTAGTATGATTGGCCAGGTGAATGCTGGAAACACCATATATTTT
CASSMIGQVNAGNTIYF
>TRBV5-1|TRBD1|TRBJ1-1|-|13
TGCGCCAGCAGCTGGACAGGGGAGATTGAAGCTTTCTTT
CASSWTGEIEAFF
>TRBV3-1/TRBV3-2|-|TRBJ2-6|-|14
TGTGCCAGCAGCCAAGGAGGTTGGGCCAACGTCCTGACTTTC
CASSQGGWANVLTF
>TRBV7-2|-|TRBJ2-7|-|13
TGTGCCAGCAGCTTAGCGCGGTCGGGCGAGCAGTACTTC
CASSLARSGEQYF
>TRBV18|TRBD1|TRBJ2-3|once|16
TGTGCCAGCTCACCCCGACAGGGAAGGTCTACAGATACGCAGTATTTT
CASSPRQGRSTDTQYF
>TRBV19|TRBD1|TRBJ1-1|few|14
TGTGCCAGTAGTCCCCAGGGGGCTGGCACTGAAGCTTTCTTT
CASSPQGAGTEAFF
>TRBV12-3/TRBV12-4|TRBD1|TRBJ1-2|-|11
TGTGCCAGCCTTCGGGGACAGGGCTACACCTTC
CASLRGQGYTF
>TRBV29-1|-|TRBJ1-1|-|14
TGCAGCGTCGCGGGAATGGGAGGGGGCACTGAAGCTTTCTTT
CSVAGMGGGTEAFF
>TRBV28|-|TRBJ1-5|-|13
TGTGCCAGCACAGGGGATAGCAATCAGCCCCAGCATTTT
CASTGDSNQPQHF
>TRBV5-4|TRBD2|TRBJ2-1|-|16
TGTGCCAGCACCAGCGGGGGTGGAACCCCCTACAATGAGCAGTTCTTC
CASTSGGGTPYNEQFF
>TRBV25-1|-|TRBJ2-7|-|14
TGTGCCAGCAGTGTGGCAGGGGTTACCTACGAGCAGTACTTC
CASSVAGVTYEQYF
>TRBV7-2|TRBD1|TRBJ1-1|-|17
TGTGCCAGCAGCGAAGTAGGACAGGGGGCACTGAACACTGAAGCTTTCTTT
CASSEVGQGALNTEAFF
>TRBV2|-|TRBJ1-3|-|12
TGTGCCAGCAGTATGGGAGAGGCCACCATATATTTT
CASSMGEATIYF
>TRBV6-2/TRBV6-3|-|TRBJ1-5|-|15
TGTGCCAGCAGTTACCAGGGGAGGGTTGATCAGCCCCAGCATTTT
CASSYQGRVDQPQHF
>TRBV6-1|TRBD2|TRBJ2-1|-|18
TGTGCCAGCAGTGATGGGACTAGACCACTGAGCTCCTACAATGAGCAGTTCTTC
CASSDGTRPLSSYNEQFF
>TRBV28|TRBD1|TRBJ1-2|once|15
TGTGCCAGCAGTCAAGGACAGGTTGAGGTCTATGGCTACACCTTC
CASSQGQVEVYGYTF
>TRBV25-1|TRBD1|TRBJ1-1|-|14
TGTGCCAGCGTCTTAGGGGGCGCGAACACTGAAGCTTTCTTT
CASVLGGANTEAFF
>TRBV7-2|TRBD2|TRBJ2-5|-|17
TGTGCCAGCAGCTTAGGAATGGCTAGCGGGGTTCAAGAGACCCAGTACTTC
CASSLGMASGVQETQYF
>TRBV7-8|-|TRBJ1-6|once|14
TGTGCCAGCAGCTTTTCGGGGGAAGGGCCACCCCTCCACTTT
CASSFSGEGPPLHF
>TRBV5-1|TRBD1|TRBJ2-3|-|17
TGCGCCAGCAGAAAGGCCCCCGAGACAGGGGGCCGGGATACGCAGTATTTT
CASRKAPETGGRDTQYF
>TRBV6-5|-|TRBJ1-3|-|15
TGTGCCAGCAGCGGAACGGGAGGGTATGGAAACACCATATATTTT
CASSGTGGYGNTIYF
>TRBV5-4|TRBD1|TRBJ1-4|-|14
TGTGCCAGCAGCTTACAGGGGCCTAATGAAAAACTGTTTTTT
CASSLQGPNEKLFF
>TRBV5-1|TRBD2|TRBJ2-4|-|16
TGCGCCAGCAGCCCGGGACTAGCGGGGGGGCAAAACATTCAGTACTTC
CASSPGLAGGQNIQYF
>TRBV10-1|TRBD1|TRBJ1-1|few|14
TGCGCCAGCAGTGAGTCGACAGGGTACACTGAAGCTTTCTTT
CASSESTGYTEAFF
>TRBV3-1/TRBV3-2|-|TRBJ2-1|-|13
TGTGCCTTACCGGGGTCCTCCTACAATGAGCAGTTCTTC
CALPGSSYNEQFF
>TRBV6-5|TRBD1|TRBJ1-5|-|13
TGTGCCAGCAGTTACTCGACAGGGCAATCCCAGCATTTT
CASSYSTGQSQHF
>TRBV6-5|TRBD1|TRBJ1-1|-|15
TGTGCCAGCAGGTGGACAGGGGTAGAGGACACTGAAGCTTTCTTT
CASRWTGVEDTEAFF
>TRBV10-2|-|TRBJ1-4|-|14
TGCGCCAGTGGACACCTGTCAACTAATGAAAAACTGTTTTTT
CASGHLSTNEKLFF
>TRBV28|TRBD1|TRBJ1-2|-|13
TGTGCCAGCAGTTTGACAGGGCCCTATGGCTACACCTTC
CASSLTGPYGYTF
>TRBV7-3|TRBD1|TRBJ1-2|-|15
TGTGCCAGCAGCGTTACAGGGGGGTTTAGCTATGGCTACACCTTC
CASSVTGGFSYGYTF
>TRBV18|-|TRBJ1-2|few|15
TGTGCCAGCTCTCAAGGGAGGCCTTCTAACTATGGCTACACCTTC
CASSQGRPSNYGYTF
>TRBV3-1/TRBV3-2|TRBD1|TRBJ1-1|-|17
TGTGCCAGCAGCCAAGCCATACCAGGGGGCGCTGGTACTGAAGCTTTCTTT
CASSQAIPGGAGTEAFF
>TRBV6-2/TRBV6-3|-|TRBJ1-2|-|17
TGTGCCAGCAGTTACGGTTTGGGGCAGGGGATGGACTATGGCTACACCTTC
CASSYGLGQGMDYGYTF
>TRBV6-5|TRBD1|TRBJ1-2|-|14
TGTGCCAGCAGTTACTCTAGGGGGCGCGGGGGCTACACCTTC
CASSYSRGRGGYTF
>TRBV10-3|-|TRBJ1-1|once|13
TGTGCCATCCAGGATAATATGAACACTGAAGCTTTCTTT
CAIQDNMNTEAFF
>TRBV5-8|TRBD2|TRBJ2-7|-|14
TGTGCCAGCAGCTTCGTCGGGGGGGTCTACGAGCAGTACTTC
CASSFVGGVYEQYF
>TRBV6-5|TRBD1|TRBJ1-5|few|14
TGTGCCAGCAGTAAGACAGGGGCCGATCAGCCCCAGCATTTT
CASSKTGADQPQHF
>TRBV27|TRBD2|TRBJ2-3|-|15
TGTGCCAGCAGCCCTAGCGGGGACAGCACAGATACGCAGTATTTT
CASSPSGDSTDTQYF